This T cell receptor beta chain came from a study of cytomegalovirus exposure and HLA in healthy donors. With 60 Vbeta and 13 Jbeta primers, the PCR was carried out. Using immunoSEQ multiplex PCR, the repertoire was profiled, and TCRdb retains in-frame clones only, with some absent. The table shows roughly 120,000 clones, with 77% occurring only once. A few counts support this clone. The ends were cut back, 5 bases at V and 5 bases at J, with 19 bases in the middle. This CDR3 spans 17 amino acids. CDR1 SGHVS and CDR2 FQNEAQ come from the germline V gene. This chain uses TRBV7-8 with TRBJ1-6, with TRBD1 as a possible D gene (5 bases). The clonotype originates from a woman in her thirties or forties in good health and CMV-seropositive. The sequenced material came from PBMCs. CDR3 nucleotide sequence: TGTGCCAGCAGCGAAGACAGACTCTCATGGAATAATTCACCCCTCCACTTT. It codes for CASSEDRLSWNNSPLHF.